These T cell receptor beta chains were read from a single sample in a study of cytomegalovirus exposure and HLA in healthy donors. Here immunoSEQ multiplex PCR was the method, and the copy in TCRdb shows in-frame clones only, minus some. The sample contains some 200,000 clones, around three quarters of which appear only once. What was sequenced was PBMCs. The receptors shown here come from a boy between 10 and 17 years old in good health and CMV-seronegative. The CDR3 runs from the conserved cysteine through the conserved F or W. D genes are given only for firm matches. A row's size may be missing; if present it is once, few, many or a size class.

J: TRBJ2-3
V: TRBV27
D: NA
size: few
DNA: TGTGCCAGCAGGCCATTAGGGGGAGTGGATACGCAGTATTTT
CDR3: CASRPLGGVDTQYF

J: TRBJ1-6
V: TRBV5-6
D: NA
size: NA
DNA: TGTGCCAGCAGCTACCCTTCGGCAGGGGAGCTTTGGGATTCACCCCTCCACTTT
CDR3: CASSYPSAGELWDSPLHF

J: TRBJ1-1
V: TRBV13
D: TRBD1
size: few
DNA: TGTGCCAGCAGCTCCGGGACAGACACTGAAGCTTTCTTT
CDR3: CASSSGTDTEAFF

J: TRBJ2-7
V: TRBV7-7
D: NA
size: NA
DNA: TGTGCTAGCAGCTTAGTCGGTTACTCCTACGAGCAGTACTTC
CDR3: CASSLVGYSYEQYF

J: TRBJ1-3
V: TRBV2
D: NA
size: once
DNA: TGTGCCAGCAGCGGCGACAGACCGTGGGGAAACACCATATATTTT
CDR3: CASSGDRPWGNTIYF

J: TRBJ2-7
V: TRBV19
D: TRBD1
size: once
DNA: TGTGCCAGTAGCAGGGGACAGGGGGCCGACGAGCAGTACTTC
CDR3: CASSRGQGADEQYF

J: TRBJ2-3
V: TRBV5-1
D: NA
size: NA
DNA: TGCGCCAGCAGCTCTCAGGGGAGCACAGATACGCAGTATTTT
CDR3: CASSSQGSTDTQYF

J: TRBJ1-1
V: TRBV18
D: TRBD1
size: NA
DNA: TGTGCCAGCTCACCCCCGACAGGGGGTTATACTGAAGCTTTCTTT
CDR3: CASSPPTGGYTEAFF

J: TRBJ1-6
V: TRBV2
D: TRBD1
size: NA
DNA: TGTGCCAGCAGTTTCCGACAGGGTAATTCACCCCTCCACTTT
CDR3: CASSFRQGNSPLHF

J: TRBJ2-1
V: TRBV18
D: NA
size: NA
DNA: TGTGCCAGCTCACCACAGGGTTTTGGGCAGGGCGGCCACAATGAGCAGTTCTTC
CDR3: CASSPQGFGQGGHNEQFF

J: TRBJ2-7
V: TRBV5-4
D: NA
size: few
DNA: TGTGCCAGCAGCTTTAGCCCTAGCCAAGACGAGCAGTACTTC
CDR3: CASSFSPSQDEQYF

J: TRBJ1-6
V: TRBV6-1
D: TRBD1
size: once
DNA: TGTGCCAGCAGTGAAAGCCAGGGGGCTCACTCACCCCTCCACTTT
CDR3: CASSESQGAHSPLHF

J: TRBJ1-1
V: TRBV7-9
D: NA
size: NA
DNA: TGTGCCAGCAGCTGGCCGGGGGAATTTGAAGCTTTCTTT
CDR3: CASSWPGEFEAFF

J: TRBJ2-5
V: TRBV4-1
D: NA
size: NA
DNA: TGCGCCAGCAGCCAATGGATAGGACAGCCACAAGAGACCCAGTACTTC
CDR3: CASSQWIGQPQETQYF

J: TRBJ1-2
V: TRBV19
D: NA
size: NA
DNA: TGTGCCAGTACTGGAGGGGATCGCAACGGCTATGGGGGCTACACCTTC
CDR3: CASTGGDRNGYGGYTF

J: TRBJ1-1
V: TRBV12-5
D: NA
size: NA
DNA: TGTGCTAGTGCCGACAGCGTTCTCCTTCGAAACACTGAAGCTTTCTTT
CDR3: CASADSVLLRNTEAFF

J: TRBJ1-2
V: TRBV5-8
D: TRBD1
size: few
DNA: TGTGCCAGCAGCTGGACCGGGACAGGGCCTTATGGCTACACCTTC
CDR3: CASSWTGTGPYGYTF

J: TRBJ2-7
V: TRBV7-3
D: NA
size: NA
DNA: TGTGCCAGCAGCCCCAGTAGGAACTACGAGCAGTACTTC
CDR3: CASSPSRNYEQYF

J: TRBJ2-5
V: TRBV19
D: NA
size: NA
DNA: TGTGCCAGTAGCTCTACGATGGGGGGAGAGACCCAGTACTTC
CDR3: CASSSTMGGETQYF

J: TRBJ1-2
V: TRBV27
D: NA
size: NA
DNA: TGTGCCAGCAGTTGGGCTACAGGGAGCTATGGCTACACCTTC
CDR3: CASSWATGSYGYTF

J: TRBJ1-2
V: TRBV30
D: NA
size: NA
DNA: TGTGCCTGGAGTGTCGGACTCATCTACTATGGCTACACCTTC
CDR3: CAWSVGLIYYGYTF

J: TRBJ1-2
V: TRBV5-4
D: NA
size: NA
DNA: TGTGTCTTGAGCGGGGGGCGCGACTATGGCTACACCTTC
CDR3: CVLSGGRDYGYTF

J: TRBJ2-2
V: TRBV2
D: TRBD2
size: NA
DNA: TGTGCCAGCTCCCCCGGGACTAGCGGCACGAGGAACACCGGGGAGCTGTTTTTT
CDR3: CASSPGTSGTRNTGELFF

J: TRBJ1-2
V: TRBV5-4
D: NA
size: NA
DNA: TGTGCCAGCAGCTGGGGGGACGGAGGCTATGGCTACACCTTC
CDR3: CASSWGDGGYGYTF

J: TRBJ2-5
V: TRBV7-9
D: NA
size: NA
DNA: TGTGCCAGCAGCTACATACAGGGAACGATCAACCAAGAGACCCAGTACTTC
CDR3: CASSYIQGTINQETQYF

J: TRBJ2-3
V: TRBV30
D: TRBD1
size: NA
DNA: TGTGCCTGGAGTCCCGGAAGGGTTCGAGACAGGGGGCAGACGGGTACGCAGTATTTT
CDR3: CAWSPGRVRDRGQTGTQYF

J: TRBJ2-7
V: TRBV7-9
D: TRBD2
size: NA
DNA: TGTTCCAGCGCTAGCGGGGGGCCCTACGAGCAGTACTTC
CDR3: CSSASGGPYEQYF

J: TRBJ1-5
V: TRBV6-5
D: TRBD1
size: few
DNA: TGTGCCAGCAGTGGACAGGGTTCCAATCAGCCCCAGCATTTT
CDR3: CASSGQGSNQPQHF

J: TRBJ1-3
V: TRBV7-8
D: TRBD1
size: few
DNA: TGTGCCAGCACCCTCCGGGACAGGGTAGTGGACACCATATATTTT
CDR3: CASTLRDRVVDTIYF

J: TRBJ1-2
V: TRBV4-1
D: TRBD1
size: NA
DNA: TGCGCCAGCAGCCCAGGGACAGAGCATGGCTACACCTTC
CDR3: CASSPGTEHGYTF

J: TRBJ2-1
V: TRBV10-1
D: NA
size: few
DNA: TGCGCCAGCAGTGAGCCGCCGGGACTGTCATACTACAATGAGCAGTTCTTC
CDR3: CASSEPPGLSYYNEQFF

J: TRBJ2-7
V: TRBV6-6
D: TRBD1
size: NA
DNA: TGTGCCAGCAGTTCCACTCGACAGGGTAATCTCTACGAGCAGTACTTC
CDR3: CASSSTRQGNLYEQYF

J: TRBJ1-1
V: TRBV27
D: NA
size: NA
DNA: TGTGCCAGCAGTAACTACAGGGTCGGGAACACTGAAGCTTTCTTT
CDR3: CASSNYRVGNTEAFF

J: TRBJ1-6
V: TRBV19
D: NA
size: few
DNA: TGTGCCAGTAGGCAGTCCACCTATAATTCACCCCTCCACTTT
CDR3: CASRQSTYNSPLHF

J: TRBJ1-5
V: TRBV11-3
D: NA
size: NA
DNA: TGTGCCAGCAGCTTATTACTGTGCAATCAGCCCCAGCATTTT
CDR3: CASSLLLCNQPQHF

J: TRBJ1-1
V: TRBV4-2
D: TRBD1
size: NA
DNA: TGTGCCAGCAGCCTAGTGGAATCCAGGGGGGACACCACCGAAGCTTTCTTT
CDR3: CASSLVESRGDTTEAFF

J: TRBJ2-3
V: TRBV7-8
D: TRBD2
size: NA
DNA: TGTGCCAGCAGCTTAGTATCGGCGGGAGTTTCCCCAGATACGCAGTATTTT
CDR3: CASSLVSAGVSPDTQYF

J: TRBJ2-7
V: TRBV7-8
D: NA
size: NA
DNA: TGTGCCTCCGCAACAGGGTCCTACGAGCAGTACTTC
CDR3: CASATGSYEQYF

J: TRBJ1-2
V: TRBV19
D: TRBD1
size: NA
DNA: TGTGCCAGTAGTCCCTCCCCTGACAGGGACGCCTATGGCTACACCTTC
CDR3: CASSPSPDRDAYGYTF

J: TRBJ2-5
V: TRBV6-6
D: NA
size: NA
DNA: TGTGCCAGCAGGTCGGGGGAGTACCAAGAGACCCAGTACTTC
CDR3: CASRSGEYQETQYF

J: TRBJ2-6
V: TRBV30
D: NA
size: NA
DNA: TGTGCCTGTGACATCTCTGGGGCCAACGTCCTGACTTTC
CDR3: CACDISGANVLTF

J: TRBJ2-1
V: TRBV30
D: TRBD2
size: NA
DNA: TGTGCCTGGAGCCCCCTAGGACTAGCGAAAGGGGATGAGCAGTTCTTC
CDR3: CAWSPLGLAKGDEQFF